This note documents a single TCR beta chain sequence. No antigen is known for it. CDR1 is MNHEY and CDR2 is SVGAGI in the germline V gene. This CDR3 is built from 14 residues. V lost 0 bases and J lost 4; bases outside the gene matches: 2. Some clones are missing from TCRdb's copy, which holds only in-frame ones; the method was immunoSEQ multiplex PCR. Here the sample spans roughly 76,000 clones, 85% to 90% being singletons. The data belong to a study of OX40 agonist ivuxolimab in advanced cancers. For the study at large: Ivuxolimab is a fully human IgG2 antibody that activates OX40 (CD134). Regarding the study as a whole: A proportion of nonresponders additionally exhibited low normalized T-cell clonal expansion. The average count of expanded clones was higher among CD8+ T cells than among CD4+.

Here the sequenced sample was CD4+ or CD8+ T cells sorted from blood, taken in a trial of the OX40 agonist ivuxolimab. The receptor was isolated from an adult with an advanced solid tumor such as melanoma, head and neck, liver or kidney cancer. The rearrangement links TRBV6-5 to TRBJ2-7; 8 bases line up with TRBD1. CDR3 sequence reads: CASSYSDREYEQYF. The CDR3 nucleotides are TGTGCCAGCAGTTACTCGGACAGGGAATACGAGCAGTACTTC.